The TCR beta chain under discussion was sequenced for a study of T cell responses to AZD1222 COVID-19 vaccine. Study-level findings and limits: Vaccine-related CD4 TCRs covered spike, predominating at 160-218 and 743-854. In all cases, repertoires were sampled only after the peak T cell response. Unmutated variant regions are reportedly targeted by nearly half of spike-specific TCRs.

This CDR3 has 16 amino acids. Germline assignment: CDR1 MNHEY and CDR2 SVGEGT. After removal of 6 bases from V and 5 bases from J, the junction contained 13 bases not matched to a gene. Assay used: immunoSEQ multiplex PCR; TCRdb lists only in-frame clones, some missing. The data show some 80,000 clones, around 88% seen once. With regard to this clone: What it binds is not known.

This rearrangement joins TRBV6-2 or TRBV6-3 to TRBJ1-2; 9 nucleotides align to TRBD1. This TCR was sampled from an adult who received the MenACWY meningococcal vaccine as a control. The material sequenced was peripheral blood, taken 28 days after the second dose of the MenACWY control vaccine. This chain's CDR3 is CASSPLQGAKGYGYTF. CDR3 coding DNA: TGTGCCAGCAGCCCTTTACAGGGGGCTAAAGGGTATGGCTACACCTTC.